This T cell receptor (beta chain) was captured by sequencing in a study of regulatory T cells in long-lasting Graves disease. Study-level findings and limits: Persistent Graves' patients showed a TCR diversity that was lower than that of newly diagnosed ones. TRBV28 was favored in persistent disease, as were TRBJ1-2 and TRBJ2-5.

Specified time point: newly diagnosed GD, antithyroid drugs for less than 3 months. PBMCs were the source of the RNA used for TCR sequencing. This clonotype was detected many times. Its antigen is as yet unknown. V lost 6 bases to trimming and J lost 2 bases, with 8 bases between them. Per the germline V gene, CDR1 is MNHEY and CDR2 is SVGEGT. This CDR3 comprises 12 residues. Building the TCR beta libraries relied on iRepertoire HTBI primers, and CDR3 regions underwent Arm-PCR. As processed by the authors: Throughout the samples, researchers identified 60 to 70 TRBV and approximately 15 TRBJ segments. Each CDR3 protein is one row after TCRdb ran MiXCR on the multiplex PCR reads. The V and J calls and clone size come from TCRdb's table, not from the authors' own analysis. The table includes 680,000 or so distinct CDR3 sequences, approximately 15% detected once. These data were also reused for a study on T cells in Graves' hyperthyroidism and ophthalmopathy. That work adds: HTBI primers were employed in a first-round RT-PCR of the TCR CDR3.

The sequenced sample was peripheral blood mononuclear cells (PBMCs), obtained at new diagnosis, from a patient treated with antithyroid drugs. This TCR came from a woman aged 25 to 39 with Graves disease. The V gene is TRBV6-2 or TRBV6-3, the J gene TRBJ2-7; no clear D gene. The CDR3 nucleotides are TGTGCCAGCAGGGGCAGTACCTACGAGCAGTACTTC. Its protein is CASRGSTYEQYF.